These T cell receptor beta chains were read from a single sample in a study of vaccination and CD4 T cells after COVID-19. Using its own MiXCR run on the PCR reads, TCRdb lists one record per CDR3 protein. The table includes approximately 17,000 distinct CDR3 sequences, roughly 56% detected once. These receptors are not linked to any known antigen. Sequenced material: CD4+ T cells from blood, cultured in vitro. The receptor source for this set is a human donor who had recovered from COVID-19. The CDR3 runs from the conserved cysteine through the conserved F or W.

j_gene | v_gene | CDR3aa
TRBJ2-5 | TRBV7-2 | CASSPRAGTQYF
TRBJ1-1 | TRBV6-2/TRBV6-3 | CASSYGHRGRFMNTEAFF
TRBJ2-7 | TRBV7-9 | CASSLRQGEDEQYF
TRBJ2-1 | TRBV7-2 | CASSSLGRGVYNEQFF
TRBJ2-3 | TRBV20-1 | CSARDLSRTGHSDTQYF
TRBJ2-1 | TRBV19 | CASSIGLAGGYNEQFF
TRBJ2-2 | TRBV20-1 | CSAWGPANTGELFF
TRBJ2-7 | TRBV11-3 | CASSLNSDEQYF
TRBJ2-1 | TRBV10-3 | CAISGPQSAGEQFF
TRBJ1-2 | TRBV2 | CASSEGHTSNYGYTF
TRBJ2-7 | TRBV19 | CASSIGQGYEQYF
TRBJ1-2 | TRBV5-4 | CASSSAFALYGYTF
TRBJ2-3 | TRBV20-1 | CSAKTNQIAGIWDTQYF
TRBJ2-2 | TRBV18 | CASSQASGDTGELFF
TRBJ2-1 | TRBV7-9 | CASSLALAGSYNEQFF
TRBJ2-7 | TRBV6-2/TRBV6-3 | CASSSTRGSYEQYF
TRBJ1-1 | TRBV6-5 | CASSYRGATNTEAFF
TRBJ1-2 | TRBV6-5 | CASSYSGEALRYGYTF
TRBJ1-1 | TRBV10-3 | CAISAPQASEAEAFF
TRBJ2-7 | TRBV5-1 | CASSPRESGPYEQYF
TRBJ1-6 | TRBV6-1 | CASSQSGHSPLHF
TRBJ2-5 | TRBV5-4 | CVSSLGLAKETQYF
TRBJ2-7 | TRBV20-1 | CSASLVSGGIDEQYF
TRBJ2-3 | TRBV20-1 | CSAQEGPSTDTQYF
TRBJ2-7 | TRBV20-1 | CSARGVVLGISHEQYF
TRBJ2-7 | TRBV27 | CASRLGLAGNYEQYF
TRBJ2-7 | TRBV7-6 | CASSQITGQAYEQYF
TRBJ1-1 | TRBV14 | CASSQDRGGQRTPF
TRBJ1-1 | TRBV7-6 | CASSGTDRNTEAFF
TRBJ1-1 | TRBV12-3/TRBV12-4 | CASSLWRLANTEAFF
TRBJ1-2 | TRBV2 | CASMDRNYGYTF
TRBJ1-5 | TRBV5-8 | CASRRGAHSNQPQHF
TRBJ2-1 | TRBV19 | CASSLQQISYNEQFF
TRBJ1-2 | TRBV20-1 | CSATGGQGTPYTF
TRBJ2-7 | TRBV27 | CASRRTGAPTSYEQYF
TRBJ1-6 | TRBV4-3 | CASSLDRLVANSPLHF
TRBJ2-7 | TRBV7-6 | CASSFGQGRYEQYF
TRBJ2-5 | TRBV5-4 | CASSPPDRVETQYF
TRBJ2-4 | TRBV21-1 | CASSKRREQGRVSIQYF
TRBJ2-3 | TRBV20-1 | CSAREGRGGYTQYF
TRBJ1-6 | TRBV5-1 | CASSLESTDSSPLHF
TRBJ1-2 | TRBV19 | CASQRPGGPISYGYTF